These T cell receptor beta chains were read from a single sample in a study of cytomegalovirus exposure and HLA in healthy donors. Produced via immunoSEQ multiplex PCR; TCRdb's table is partial and in-frame only. The sample shows 150,000 to 200,000 clones, almost 85% of them seen only once. The specimen sequenced was PBMCs. Receptor source: a woman in her fifties or sixties in good health and CMV-seronegative. Each CDR3 is given with its conserved first and last residue. D genes are given only for firm matches. Clone size is not always given. Where it is, it says once, few, many or a class for expanded clones.

clone size: NA; V gene: TRBV19; D gene: TRBD1; J gene: TRBJ1-5; CDR3 DNA: TGTGCCAGTGTTAGGGGGCAGGGACAGCCCCAGCATTTT; CDR3 protein: CASVRGQGQPQHF
clone size: once; V gene: TRBV5-1; D gene: NA; J gene: TRBJ2-1; CDR3 DNA: TGCGCCAGCAGCTTGCTTGGGGGCAGTGAGCAGTTCTTC; CDR3 protein: CASSLLGGSEQFF
clone size: NA; V gene: TRBV2; D gene: NA; J gene: TRBJ2-4; CDR3 DNA: TGTGCCAGCAGAGACGAACAGGGAACCAAAAACATTCAGTACTTC; CDR3 protein: CASRDEQGTKNIQYF
clone size: NA; V gene: TRBV6-4; D gene: NA; J gene: TRBJ2-7; CDR3 DNA: TGTGCCAGCAGTGAACAGCTCAGCTCCTACGAGCAGTACTTC; CDR3 protein: CASSEQLSSYEQYF
clone size: NA; V gene: TRBV2; D gene: NA; J gene: TRBJ2-4; CDR3 DNA: TGTGCCAGCAGTGAATTACGACTCGGAGAAGCCAAAAACATTCAGTACTTC; CDR3 protein: CASSELRLGEAKNIQYF
clone size: NA; V gene: TRBV5-1; D gene: NA; J gene: TRBJ2-3; CDR3 DNA: TGCGCCAGCAGCTTGGAGACTACCCCAGATACGCAGTATTTT; CDR3 protein: CASSLETTPDTQYF
clone size: NA; V gene: TRBV15; D gene: NA; J gene: TRBJ2-3; CDR3 DNA: TGTGCCACCGGGGGGTCAGCGACAGATACGCAGTATTTT; CDR3 protein: CATGGSATDTQYF
clone size: NA; V gene: TRBV5-3; D gene: NA; J gene: TRBJ2-7; CDR3 DNA: TGTGCCAGAACGAGGGACTACGAGCAGTACTTC; CDR3 protein: CARTRDYEQYF
clone size: NA; V gene: TRBV28; D gene: TRBD1; J gene: TRBJ1-2; CDR3 DNA: TGTGCCAGCAGTTTACCGGGACAGAGACACTATGGCTACACCTTC; CDR3 protein: CASSLPGQRHYGYTF
clone size: NA; V gene: TRBV18; D gene: TRBD1; J gene: TRBJ2-1; CDR3 DNA: TGTGCCAGCTCATCCGGACAGGGTTCAACGTTCTTC; CDR3 protein: CASSSGQGSTFF
clone size: once; V gene: TRBV4-1; D gene: NA; J gene: TRBJ2-7; CDR3 DNA: TGCGCCAGCAGCCAAGTGTTCACAGCCCTGGCCTACGAGCAGTACTTC; CDR3 protein: CASSQVFTALAYEQYF
clone size: NA; V gene: TRBV28; D gene: NA; J gene: TRBJ1-1; CDR3 DNA: TGTGCCAGCAGTTCCAGGTCTGTTCGGACTGAAGCTTTCTTT; CDR3 protein: CASSSRSVRTEAFF
clone size: NA; V gene: TRBV18; D gene: TRBD1; J gene: TRBJ1-5; CDR3 DNA: TGTGCCAGCTCACCAAATACAGGGGGTAATCAGCCCCAGCATTTT; CDR3 protein: CASSPNTGGNQPQHF
clone size: NA; V gene: TRBV18; D gene: NA; J gene: TRBJ1-1; CDR3 DNA: TGTGCCAGCTCACCCGGGATCCCATTAGTGAACACTGAAGCTTTCTTT; CDR3 protein: CASSPGIPLVNTEAFF
clone size: NA; V gene: TRBV5-1; D gene: NA; J gene: TRBJ1-1; CDR3 DNA: TGCGCCAGCAGCCTGGACGGGTTGAACACTGAAGCTTTCTTT; CDR3 protein: CASSLDGLNTEAFF
clone size: NA; V gene: TRBV30; D gene: TRBD2; J gene: TRBJ2-1; CDR3 DNA: TGTGCCTGGAGTGTATTAGGACTAGCCTATGAGCAGTTCTTC; CDR3 protein: CAWSVLGLAYEQFF
clone size: NA; V gene: TRBV18; D gene: TRBD1; J gene: TRBJ2-5; CDR3 DNA: TGTGCCAGCTCACCGGGACAGGAGGAGACCCAGTACTTC; CDR3 protein: CASSPGQEETQYF
clone size: NA; V gene: TRBV9; D gene: TRBD1; J gene: TRBJ1-2; CDR3 DNA: TGTGCCAGCAGCGTGACAGGGGGCGGAGGGGAGGGCTACACCTTC; CDR3 protein: CASSVTGGGGEGYTF
clone size: few; V gene: TRBV6-5; D gene: NA; J gene: TRBJ2-6; CDR3 DNA: TGTGCCAGCAGTTACGATAGATCTGGGGCCAACGTCCTGACTTTC; CDR3 protein: CASSYDRSGANVLTF
clone size: NA; V gene: TRBV6-6; D gene: NA; J gene: TRBJ2-7; CDR3 DNA: TGTGCCAGCAGTCCTGGGGGGAACTACGAGCAGTACTTC; CDR3 protein: CASSPGGNYEQYF
clone size: NA; V gene: TRBV9; D gene: TRBD2; J gene: TRBJ2-3; CDR3 DNA: TGTGCCAGCAGTGTCGAGCGGGAGACAGATACGCAGTATTTT; CDR3 protein: CASSVERETDTQYF
clone size: NA; V gene: TRBV13; D gene: NA; J gene: TRBJ1-3; CDR3 DNA: TGTGCCAGCAGCGGTCGTACGCGCTCTGGAAACACCATATATTTT; CDR3 protein: CASSGRTRSGNTIYF
clone size: NA; V gene: TRBV28; D gene: TRBD2; J gene: TRBJ2-7; CDR3 DNA: TGTGCCAGCAGTTCCCTAAGCGGGAGCGGAGGCGAGCAGTACTTC; CDR3 protein: CASSSLSGSGGEQYF
clone size: few; V gene: TRBV5-6; D gene: NA; J gene: TRBJ2-1; CDR3 DNA: TGTGCCAGCAGCTCCCAAGAGGGGGATGTGGATGAGCAGTTCTTC; CDR3 protein: CASSSQEGDVDEQFF
clone size: NA; V gene: TRBV7-2; D gene: NA; J gene: TRBJ1-3; CDR3 DNA: TGTGCCAGCAGCTTAGCTTACGGGTTCTCTGGAAACACCATATATTTT; CDR3 protein: CASSLAYGFSGNTIYF
clone size: NA; V gene: TRBV7-8; D gene: TRBD1; J gene: TRBJ1-1; CDR3 DNA: TGTGCCAGCAGCAACTTCGGGACAGCCCGTGAAGCTTTCTTT; CDR3 protein: CASSNFGTAREAFF
clone size: NA; V gene: TRBV7-2; D gene: NA; J gene: TRBJ1-1; CDR3 DNA: TGTGCCAGCAGCCTAAGGACAGCAGAAGCTTTCTTT; CDR3 protein: CASSLRTAEAFF
clone size: once; V gene: TRBV19; D gene: TRBD1; J gene: TRBJ2-5; CDR3 DNA: TGTGCCAGTAGTATAGGGGGACGGACAGGGAGGCAAGAGACCCAGTACTTC; CDR3 protein: CASSIGGRTGRQETQYF
clone size: NA; V gene: TRBV4-2; D gene: TRBD1; J gene: TRBJ2-1; CDR3 DNA: TGTGCCAGCAGCCAAGGGAGACAGGGGTCTGGTGAGCAGTTCTTC; CDR3 protein: CASSQGRQGSGEQFF
clone size: NA; V gene: TRBV7-2; D gene: NA; J gene: TRBJ1-3; CDR3 DNA: TGTGCCAGCAGCCCACTACCCAGGGGCTCTGGAAACACCATATATTTT; CDR3 protein: CASSPLPRGSGNTIYF
clone size: NA; V gene: TRBV28; D gene: NA; J gene: TRBJ1-2; CDR3 DNA: TGTGCCAGCAGTTTTACGATCGTGAGGGACTATGGCTACACCTTC; CDR3 protein: CASSFTIVRDYGYTF
clone size: NA; V gene: TRBV7-2; D gene: NA; J gene: TRBJ1-4; CDR3 DNA: TGTGCCAGCAGCTACCGAAGGGGGAATGAAAAACTGTTTTTT; CDR3 protein: CASSYRRGNEKLFF
clone size: NA; V gene: TRBV25-1; D gene: NA; J gene: TRBJ1-2; CDR3 DNA: TGTGCCAGCAGTGCCTCCGGCAGGGGTAACTATGGCTACACCTTC; CDR3 protein: CASSASGRGNYGYTF
clone size: NA; V gene: TRBV11-3; D gene: NA; J gene: TRBJ1-2; CDR3 DNA: TGTGCCAGCAGCTTAGATCCAGGGGTCCACTATGGCTACACCTTC; CDR3 protein: CASSLDPGVHYGYTF
clone size: NA; V gene: TRBV5-1; D gene: TRBD2; J gene: TRBJ2-3; CDR3 DNA: TGCGCCAGCAGCTTGGGACTAGCGGGAGGCACAGATACGCAGTATTTT; CDR3 protein: CASSLGLAGGTDTQYF
clone size: NA; V gene: TRBV11-2; D gene: TRBD1; J gene: TRBJ1-1; CDR3 DNA: TGTGCCAGCAGCTTTGACAGGGGTACTGAAGCTTTCTTT; CDR3 protein: CASSFDRGTEAFF
clone size: NA; V gene: TRBV7-2; D gene: TRBD1; J gene: TRBJ2-7; CDR3 DNA: TGTGCCAGCAGTCCTGGGGGACAGGGACGATACGAGCAGTACTTC; CDR3 protein: CASSPGGQGRYEQYF
clone size: NA; V gene: TRBV5-5; D gene: NA; J gene: TRBJ2-7; CDR3 DNA: TGTGCCAGCAGCTTGGCTTCGTCAGTCGAGCAGTACTTC; CDR3 protein: CASSLASSVEQYF
clone size: NA; V gene: TRBV15; D gene: NA; J gene: TRBJ1-5; CDR3 DNA: TGTGCCTCGAGCCAGCGAGAGAATCAGCCCCAGCATTTT; CDR3 protein: CASSQRENQPQHF
clone size: NA; V gene: TRBV5-6; D gene: TRBD1; J gene: TRBJ2-7; CDR3 DNA: TGTGCCAGCAGCCGGGACAGGGGCTACGAGCAGTACTTC; CDR3 protein: CASSRDRGYEQYF
clone size: few; V gene: TRBV9; D gene: NA; J gene: TRBJ1-4; CDR3 DNA: TGTGCCAGCGGCAGAGGAGACGTCTCAACTAATGAAAAACTGTTTTTT; CDR3 protein: CASGRGDVSTNEKLFF
clone size: few; V gene: TRBV29-1; D gene: TRBD2; J gene: TRBJ2-2; CDR3 DNA: TGCAGCGTCCATAGCGGGAGAGGAACCGGGGAGCTGTTTTTT; CDR3 protein: CSVHSGRGTGELFF
clone size: NA; V gene: TRBV25-1; D gene: NA; J gene: TRBJ2-5; CDR3 DNA: TGTGCCAGCAGTCTAGGGGCCCAAGAGACCCAGTACTTC; CDR3 protein: CASSLGAQETQYF
clone size: NA; V gene: TRBV29-1; D gene: TRBD2; J gene: TRBJ2-7; CDR3 DNA: TGCAGCGTTGAGGGGGGGATCAACGAGCAGTACTTC; CDR3 protein: CSVEGGINEQYF
clone size: NA; V gene: TRBV5-1; D gene: TRBD2; J gene: TRBJ2-1; CDR3 DNA: TGCGCCAGCGGATTAGCGGGAGCGGTAAATGAGCAGTTCTTC; CDR3 protein: CASGLAGAVNEQFF
clone size: NA; V gene: TRBV7-9; D gene: TRBD2; J gene: TRBJ2-3; CDR3 DNA: TGTGCCAGCAGCGGTCTACAGGCCGGGACTAGCGATACCTATACGCAGTATTTT; CDR3 protein: CASSGLQAGTSDTYTQYF
clone size: few; V gene: TRBV19; D gene: NA; J gene: TRBJ2-7; CDR3 DNA: TGTGCCAGTAGTATGGCGGGACTGATCTACGAGCAGTACTTC; CDR3 protein: CASSMAGLIYEQYF
clone size: once; V gene: TRBV28; D gene: TRBD2; J gene: TRBJ2-7; CDR3 DNA: TGTGCCAGCAGTACCCCTAGCGGGGCATCCTACGAGCAGTACTTC; CDR3 protein: CASSTPSGASYEQYF
clone size: NA; V gene: TRBV7-6; D gene: TRBD2; J gene: TRBJ2-7; CDR3 DNA: TGTGCCAGCAGCCCTAGAGAAGCGGGATCTTCCTACGAGCAGTACTTC; CDR3 protein: CASSPREAGSSYEQYF
clone size: NA; V gene: TRBV5-4; D gene: TRBD2; J gene: TRBJ2-5; CDR3 DNA: TGTGCCAGCAGCTACGTAGCGGGAGGCTCGGAGACCCAGTACTTC; CDR3 protein: CASSYVAGGSETQYF
clone size: NA; V gene: TRBV13; D gene: NA; J gene: TRBJ1-5; CDR3 DNA: TGTGCCAGCAGCTTCGGACAGAGCAATCAACCCCAGCATTTT; CDR3 protein: CASSFGQSNQPQHF
clone size: NA; V gene: TRBV10-2; D gene: NA; J gene: TRBJ1-1; CDR3 DNA: TGCGCCAGCAGTGATCTACCGGGCACTGAAGCTTTCTTT; CDR3 protein: CASSDLPGTEAFF
clone size: NA; V gene: TRBV27; D gene: TRBD2; J gene: TRBJ2-1; CDR3 DNA: TGTGCCAGCAGTTTAACCGGGACTAGCAGCTACAATGAGCAGTTCTTC; CDR3 protein: CASSLTGTSSYNEQFF
clone size: NA; V gene: TRBV9; D gene: TRBD2; J gene: TRBJ2-2; CDR3 DNA: TGTGCCAGCAGCTCCCCCCTGACTAGCGGATCGATCGGGGAGCTGTTTTTT; CDR3 protein: CASSSPLTSGSIGELFF
clone size: once; V gene: TRBV28; D gene: TRBD2; J gene: TRBJ2-5; CDR3 DNA: TGTGCCAGCAGACTCCAAGGGGTGACGGGGGGAACCCAAGAGACCCAGTACTTC; CDR3 protein: CASRLQGVTGGTQETQYF